This TCR beta chain was profiled in a study of cytomegalovirus exposure and HLA in healthy donors. The PCR used 60 Vbeta and 13 Jbeta primers. Repertoires were generated with immunoSEQ multiplex PCR, while TCRdb's copy carries only in-frame clones and drops some. The sample consists of 170,000 or so clones, 80% of them appearing once. Details on this clone: Its antigen remains unidentified.

Overall study results and limits: When the data were analyzed later, several of the most significant clusters appeared to be linked to common viral pathogens. An analysis that came later showed most CMV-associated TCR beta chains appearing HLA-restricted. In a later analysis, HLA-associated TCR beta chains were more clonally expanded than equally common others. In a later analysis, V- and J-gene trimming of beta chains associated with a DCLRE1C missense variant, replicated independently.

In germline, CDR1 is LGHNT, CDR2 FRNRAP. The CDR3 is 17 amino acids. Trimming took 0 bases from V and 6 from J; bases not matched to a gene: 7. The clonotype comes from a boy younger than 18 in good health and CMV-seronegative. J is TRBJ2-1 and V is TRBV12-5, with 11 bases fitting TRBD2. Sample: PBMCs. CDR3 sequence: CASGLVLSGRGSNEQFF. Here the CDR3 DNA reads TGTGCTAGTGGTTTGGTACTTAGCGGGAGGGGTAGCAATGAGCAGTTCTTC.